A single sample gave rise to the 28 T cell receptor beta chains below, sequenced in a study of technical replicates of blood from a handful of donors. Clones were sequenced by immunoSEQ multiplex PCR, and TCRdb holds only the in-frame ones, with some missing. The table includes 65,000 to 75,000 clones, roughly 86% detected once. Sequencing was carried out using PBMCs. These TCRs come from a human donor in good health. Some clones in this sample may be carry-over from other donors' samples.

This chain uses TRBV4-3 with TRBJ2-3; TRBD2 might be the D (5 bases). CDR1 LGHNA and CDR2 YSLEER come from the germline V gene. The CDR3 length is 15 residues. Trimming took off 0 bases at V and 4 bases at J, with 11 bases between the two ends. CDR3 residues: CASSQDPRDPDTQYF. CDR3 bases: TGCGCCAGCAGCCAAGATCCGAGGGATCCAGATACGCAGTATTTT.

V usage is TRBV7-6 and J usage is TRBJ2-1; weak D call: TRBD1 (5 bases). Germline V gene lookup returns CDR1 SGHVS and CDR2 FNYEAQ. The CDR3 sequence is 18 residues long. Deletions cut 5 bases from V and 7 bases from J, with 27 bases between. The CDR3: CASSPAILGARLGNEQFF. The CDR3, as DNA: TGTGCCAGCAGCCCAGCAATTTTAGGGGCCCGATTGGGGAATGAGCAGTTCTTC.

This chain joins TRBV30 and TRBJ2-1; 9 nucleotides match TRBD2. The CDR3 has 17 amino acids. The germline V gene has CDR1 GTSNPN and CDR2 SVGIG (reference sequence). V was pared by 0 bases and J by 1 base, with 7 bases of the junction left unmatched. The CDR3 bases are TGTGCCTGGAGTGTCTCAATGACTAGCGGTTCCTACAATGAGCAGTTCTTC. The encoded protein is CAWSVSMTSGSYNEQFF.

The chain couples TRBV11-2 to TRBJ2-7; the match to TRBD1 covers 8 bases. The germline gives CDR1 SGHAT, CDR2 FQNNGV. V shed 4 bases, J shed 5 bases, and the junction held 13 bases outside the gene matches. The CDR3 runs 16 residues. The CDR3 reads CASSSPGQGPRDEQYF. As DNA, the CDR3 is TGTGCCAGCAGCTCCCCCGGACAGGGACCTCGGGACGAGCAGTACTTC.

The chain uses TRBV5-6 and TRBJ2-7, with 7 bases fitting TRBD2. Per germline, CDR1 SGHDT and CDR2 YYEEEE. V lost 4 bases to trimming and J lost 0 bases; unmatched junction nucleotides: 10. CDR3 length: 16 residues. CDR3 nucleotides: TGTGCCAGCAGCGCACCTACTAGCGCCAACTCCTACGAGCAGTACTTC. Encoded protein: CASSAPTSANSYEQYF. The whole variable domain, filled in from reference TRBV5-6 and TRBJ2-7, reads DAGVTQSPTHLIKTRGQQVTLRCSPKSGHDTVSWYQQALGQGPQFIFQYYEEEERQRGNFPDRFSGHQFPNYSSELNVNALLLGDSALYLCASSAPTSANSYEQYFGPGTRLTVT.

The rearrangement joins TRBV4-3 to TRBJ2-1; 9 positions match TRBD2. The CDR3 spans 15 residues. J lost 10 bases, V lost 2 bases, and 9 bases had no gene match. From germline, CDR1 is LGHNA and CDR2 YSLEER. The CDR3 sequence is CASSQTSGPFIEQFF. The CDR3 DNA reads TGCGCCAGCAGCCAAACTAGCGGGCCTTTTATAGAGCAGTTCTTC.

The J gene is TRBJ2-1, the V gene TRBV12-5; TRBD2 might be the D (5 bases). The germline CDR1 and CDR2 sequences are LGHNT and FRNRAP. This CDR3 has 11 residues. The germline V and J ends were trimmed by 5 bases and 10 bases, with 9 bases remaining between them. The CDR3: CASGEGWEQFF. CDR3 DNA sequence: TGTGCTAGTGGTGAGGGCTGGGAGCAGTTCTTC. The entire variable domain, with the rest obtained from reference TRBV12-5 and TRBJ2-1, is as follows: DARVTQTPRHKVTEMGQEVTMRCQPILGHNTVFWYRQTMMQGLELLAYFRNRAPLDDSGMPKDRFSAEMPDATLATLKIQPSEPRDSAVYFCASGEGWEQFFGPGTRLTVL.

This rearrangement joins TRBV6-1 to TRBJ1-1, with 7 bases lining up with TRBD1. CDR1 is MNHNS and CDR2 is SASEGT in the germline V gene. CDR3 size: 12 residues. The V gene end was trimmed by 8 bases and the J gene end by 2 bases; junction bases not matched to a gene: 2. The chain's CDR3 is CASQGGNTEAFF. The CDR3 DNA reads as TGTGCCAGCCAGGGGGGAAACACTGAAGCTTTCTTT.

The rearrangement uses TRBV2 and TRBJ1-6; TRBD1 might be the D (5 bases). The CDR3 has 14 amino acids. The germline gives CDR1 SNHLY, CDR2 FYNNEI. Trimming shortened V by 11 bases and J by 6 bases, and 17 bases separated the two germline ends. Here the CDR3 DNA reads TGTGCCTCCCGGCCAGGGCGATTTAATTCACCCCTCCACTTT. Protein: CASRPGRFNSPLHF.

Comment on this clone: Other DNA sequences within the sample encode an identical CDR3. V gene TRBV5-1 combines with J gene TRBJ1-1; D is uncertain. Trimming left V 5 bases short and J 3 bases short, with 14 bases between. The CDR3 extends over 14 amino acids. Germline V gene lookup returns CDR1 SGHRS and CDR2 YFSETQ. This chain's CDR3 is CASSPAGGYTEAFF. CDR3 coding DNA: TGCGCCAGCAGTCCCGCTGGCGGGTACACTGAAGCTTTCTTT.

This clone was seen only a few times. J is TRBJ1-1 and V is TRBV19, with D possibly matching TRBD1 (6 bases). The CDR3 loop spans 14 amino acids. Germline V gene data show CDR1 as LNHDA and CDR2 as SQIVND (reference sequence). V was clipped by 4 bases and J by 5 bases, with 14 bases between them. CDR3 nucleotide sequence: TGTGCCAGTAGTAACCGACAGGAGAGGACTGAAGCTTTCTTT. Encoded protein: CASSNRQERTEAFF.

The V and J genes are TRBV27 and TRBJ2-6; the match to TRBD1 covers 7 bases. CDR3 length: 16 amino acids. Per the germline V gene, CDR1 is MNHEY and CDR2 is SMNVEV (reference sequence). V was clipped by 6 bases and J by 0 bases; unmatched bases: 5. In nucleotides, the CDR3 is TGTGCCAGCAGCCCGACAGGGAGCTCTGGGGCCAACGTCCTGACTTTC. Protein sequence: CASSPTGSSGANVLTF.

This sequence joins TRBV5-5 and TRBJ1-3; D is unresolved. The CDR3 covers 15 residues. Germline CDR1 SGHKS, CDR2 YYEKEE (reference sequence). With 0 bases removed from V and 1 base from J, the gap between germline ends came to 8 bases. The CDR3 spells CASSLEFYSGNTIYF. The DNA of the CDR3 is TGTGCCAGCAGCTTGGAGTTCTATTCTGGAAACACCATATATTTT.

The gene calls are TRBV5-6 and TRBJ1-1; D remains ambiguous. The germline V gene has CDR1 SGHDT and CDR2 YYEEEE. The CDR3 spans 16 residues. V was pared by 0 bases and J by 0 bases, with 12 bases between. CDR3 protein: CASSLGLNSMNTEAFF. The CDR3 DNA follows: TGTGCCAGCAGCTTGGGTTTAAACTCCATGAACACTGAAGCTTTCTTT.

The V call is TRBV10-3, the J call TRBJ2-3; the D gene is possibly TRBD1 (5 bases). V dropped 9 bases and J dropped 0 bases, with 13 bases sitting between them. The CDR3 extends over 14 amino acids. Germline CDR1 is ENHRY and CDR2 is SYGVKD. The CDR3 DNA sequence: TGTGCCATAGGTCAGGGTGCGAGCACAGATACGCAGTATTTT. Its translation: CAIGQGASTDTQYF.

The chain recombines TRBV6-1 with TRBJ1-6; D remains ambiguous. The germline V and J ends were trimmed by 6 bases and 7 bases, with 13 bases remaining between them. The CDR3 contains 14 residues. Germline values: CDR1 MNHNS, CDR2 SASEGT. The chain's CDR3 is CASRAGFPNSPLHF. The CDR3 DNA follows: TGTGCCAGCAGGGCAGGTTTCCCGAATTCACCCCTCCACTTT.

This chain joins TRBV7-2 and TRBJ1-2; D gene unclear. CDR1 SGHTA and CDR2 FQGNSA come from the germline V gene. Trimming removed 2 bases from V and 0 bases from J, with 10 bases in between. The CDR3 length is 15 residues. CDR3: CASSLFGMPNYGYTF. In nucleotides, the CDR3 is TGTGCCAGCAGCTTATTTGGCATGCCTAACTATGGCTACACCTTC.

This clone appeared a single time. V is TRBV5-1 and J is TRBJ2-7; 8 positions agree with TRBD1. Losses at the gene ends were 3 bases for V and 4 bases for J; bases not matched to a gene: 12. The germline V gene has CDR1 SGHRS and CDR2 YFSETQ. The CDR3 length is 16 residues. The CDR3 DNA sequence: TGCGCCAGCAGCTCCGGACAGGGTAGTCAATGGTACGAGCAGTACTTC. The encoded protein is CASSSGQGSQWYEQYF.

The V call is TRBV5-1, the J call TRBJ1-4, with 11 bases identical to TRBD1. V lost 5 bases, J lost 8 bases, and 8 bases stayed unmatched. CDR3 length: 15 amino acids. Germline V gene data show CDR1 as SGHRS and CDR2 as YFSETQ. CDR3 loop: CASSPDGDRGEKLFF. The CDR3 DNA follows: TGCGCCAGCAGTCCGGACGGGGACAGGGGGGAAAAACTGTTTTTT.

The chain couples TRBV2 to TRBJ1-6; weak D call: TRBD1 (5 bases). CDR3 length: 14 residues. Germline V CDR1 and CDR2: SNHLY, FYNNEI. With 8 bases removed from V and 5 bases from J, the gap between germline ends came to 13 bases. CDR3 nucleotide sequence: TGTGCCAGCGGGGCAGGACGAAATAATTCACCCCTCCACTTT. Amino acids: CASGAGRNNSPLHF.

This chain uses TRBV27 with TRBJ2-1; a possible D gene is TRBD1 (5 bases). The CDR3 sequence is 15 residues long. From germline, CDR1 is MNHEY and CDR2 SMNVEV (reference sequence). V was pared by 10 bases and J by 0 bases, with 16 bases between. CDR3 in amino acids: CATTRARSSYNEQFF. CDR3 nucleotide sequence: TGTGCCACCACCAGGGCCCGAAGCTCCTACAATGAGCAGTTCTTC.

The V and J genes are TRBV9 and TRBJ2-7; 8 positions agree with TRBD2. The CDR3 extends over 15 amino acids. Germline-derived CDR1 and CDR2 are SGDLS and YYNGEE. V was clipped by 4 bases and J by 3 bases; unmatched bases: 9. The CDR3 DNA sequence: TGTGCCAGCAGCATCGCTAGCGGGCAGGGCTACGAGCAGTACTTC. Residues: CASSIASGQGYEQYF.

The V gene is TRBV5-5, the J gene TRBJ2-7; D ambiguous. CDR3 length: 13 residues. In germline, CDR1 is SGHKS, CDR2 YYEKEE (reference sequence). V was cut by 2 bases and J by 2 bases, with 8 bases left in between. This chain's CDR3 is CASSFSLTYEQYF. Here the CDR3 DNA reads TGTGCCAGCAGCTTCAGTCTCACCTACGAGCAGTACTTC.

The chain employs TRBV30 and TRBJ2-7, with TRBD1 identical over 10 bases. Unmatched junction bases numbered 10, after V lost 8 bases and J lost 6 bases. The V gene's germline CDR1 is GTSNPN and CDR2 SVGIG (reference sequence). The CDR3 sequence is 13 residues long. CDR3 in DNA: TGTGCCACTAGAGACAGGGGGCAGGGCGAGCAGTACTTC. As protein: CATRDRGQGEQYF.

The chain employs TRBV30 and TRBJ1-5; weak D call: TRBD1 (6 bases). Germline V gene sequence: CDR1 GTSNPN, CDR2 SVGIG (reference sequence). Trimming stripped 1 base from V and 3 bases from J, with 7 bases between. The CDR3 has 13 residues. CDR3 amino acids: CAWSGTDNQPQHF. The CDR3 coding sequence is TGTGCCTGGAGTGGGACAGACAATCAGCCCCAGCATTTT.

Remarks on this clone: The junction differs from germline at one of its ends, possibly a read error. The chain carries TRBV30 and TRBJ1-5, with D tentatively TRBD1 (5 bases). There are 12 residues in the CDR3. Germline V CDR1 and CDR2: GTSNPN, SVGIG (reference sequence). This chain's CDR3 is CAWRQGNQPQHF. The DNA of the CDR3 is TGTGCCTGGAGGCAGGGCAACCAGCCCCAGCATTTT.

This rearrangement joins TRBV19 to TRBJ2-7, with 7 bases lining up with TRBD2. Germline trimming cut 5 bases from V and 1 base from J; bases unmatched to any gene: 11. This CDR3 region has 16 residues. CDR1 LNHDA and CDR2 SQIVND come from the germline V gene (reference sequence). CDR3 sequence reads: CASSRGLAGVSYEQYF. CDR3 bases: TGTGCCAGTAGTCGGGGACTGGCGGGGGTATCCTACGAGCAGTACTTC.

V usage is TRBV30 and J usage is TRBJ2-1; D may be TRBD1 (5 bases). This CDR3 is built from 12 residues. The germline V gene has CDR1 GTSNPN and CDR2 SVGIG (reference sequence). V was pared by 3 bases and J by 7 bases, with 10 bases between. The CDR3 DNA reads TGTGCCTGGAGACCCTACAGGAATGAGCAGTTCTTC. Its translation is CAWRPYRNEQFF.